This T cell receptor beta chain was identified in a study of STAT5B mutations in CD4+ large granular lymphocyte leukemia. This table comes from immunoSEQ multiplex PCR, and its TCRdb copy is limited to in-frame clones, with some not included. This repertoire shows a few thousand clones, about 86% found once; its top ten account for roughly 77%. This CDR3 has 18 residues. Trimming took 5 bases from V and 2 from J; bases not matched to a gene: 16. Germline V gives CDR1 SGHTA, CDR2 FQGNSA. The clonotype originates from a middle-aged man with CD4+ T-cell large granular lymphocyte leukemia. The chain joins TRBV7-2 to TRBJ2-3; 7 bases match TRBD2. The sequenced material came from PBMCs. The CDR3, as DNA: TGTGCCAGCAGCCACCAGCCAGCGAGCGGGGCCCCCACAGATACGCAGTATTTT. Translating gives CASSHQPASGAPTDTQYF.